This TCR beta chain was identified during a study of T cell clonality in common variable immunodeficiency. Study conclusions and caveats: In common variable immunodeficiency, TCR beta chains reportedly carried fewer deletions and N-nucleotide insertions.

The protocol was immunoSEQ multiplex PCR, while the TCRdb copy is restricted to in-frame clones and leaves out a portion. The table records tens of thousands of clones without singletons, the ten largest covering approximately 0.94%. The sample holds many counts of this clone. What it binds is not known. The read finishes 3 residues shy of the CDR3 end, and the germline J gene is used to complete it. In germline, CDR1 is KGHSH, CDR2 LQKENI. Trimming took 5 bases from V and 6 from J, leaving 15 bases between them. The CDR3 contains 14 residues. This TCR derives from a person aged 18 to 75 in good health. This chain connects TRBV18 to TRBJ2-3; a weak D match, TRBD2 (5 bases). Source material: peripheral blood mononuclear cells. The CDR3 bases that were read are TGTGCCAGCTCAGAAGTCTCCGGGGTTGATACG. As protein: CASSEVSGVDT. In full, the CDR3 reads CASSEVSGVDTQYF. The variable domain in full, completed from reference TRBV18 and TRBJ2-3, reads NAGVMQNPRHLVRRRGQEARLRCSPMKGHSHVYWYRQLPEEGLKFMVYLQKENIIDESGMPKERFSAEFPKEGPSILRIQQVVRGDSAAYFCASSEVSGVDTQYFGPGTRLTVL.